This T cell receptor (beta chain) derives from a study of blood T cell repertoires in COVID-19. Study-level background: In each case, the material was cDNA or gDNA derived from T cells, B-cell-depleted T cells, or PBMCs.

Source study methods: Scientists estimated how many nucleated cells there were by amplifying reference gene primers. This table comes from immunoSEQ multiplex PCR, and its TCRdb copy is limited to in-frame clones, with some not included. V and J calls and clone size follow that table, whereas D and trimming were derived from the DNA. The profile covers more than 200,000 clones, with around 84% appearing a single time and about 10% taken by the ten largest. Seattle-derived patients entered the study during active infection and were followed longitudinally. Trimming took 3 bases from V and 2 from J, leaving 11 bases between them. The CDR3 extends over 14 amino acids. The germline CDR1 and CDR2 sequences are GTSNPN and SVGIG (reference sequence).

Sample: peripheral blood. This chain connects TRBV30 to TRBJ1-5; D gene unclear. The sequence came from an elderly woman with COVID-19, enrolled during active disease. The CDR3 sequence: CAWRRGGGNQPQHF. In DNA, the CDR3 is TGTGCCTGGAGGCGGGGAGGCGGCAATCAGCCCCAGCATTTT.